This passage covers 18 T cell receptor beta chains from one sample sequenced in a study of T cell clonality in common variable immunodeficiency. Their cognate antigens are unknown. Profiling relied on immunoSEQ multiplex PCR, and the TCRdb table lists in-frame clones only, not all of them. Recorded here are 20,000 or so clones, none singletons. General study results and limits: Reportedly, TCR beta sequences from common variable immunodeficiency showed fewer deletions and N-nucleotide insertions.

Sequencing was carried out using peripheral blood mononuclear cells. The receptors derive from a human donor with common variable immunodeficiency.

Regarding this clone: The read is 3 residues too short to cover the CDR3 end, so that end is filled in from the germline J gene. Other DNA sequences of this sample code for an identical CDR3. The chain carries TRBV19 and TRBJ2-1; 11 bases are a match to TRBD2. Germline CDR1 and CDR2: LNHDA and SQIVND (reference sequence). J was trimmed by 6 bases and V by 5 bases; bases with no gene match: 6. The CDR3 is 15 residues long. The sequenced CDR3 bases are TGTGCCAGTAGTGAACTAGCGGGAGATAGCAATGAG. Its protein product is CASSELAGDSNE. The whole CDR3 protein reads CASSELAGDSNEQFF.

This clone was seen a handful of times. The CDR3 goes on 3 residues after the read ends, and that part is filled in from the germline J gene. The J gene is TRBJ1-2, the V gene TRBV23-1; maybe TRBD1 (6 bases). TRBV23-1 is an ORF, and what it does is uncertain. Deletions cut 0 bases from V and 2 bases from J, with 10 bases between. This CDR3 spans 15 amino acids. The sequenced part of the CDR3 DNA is TGCGCCAGCAGTCAATCCCCGGACAGAAACTATGGC. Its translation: CASSQSPDRNYG. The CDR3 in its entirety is CASSQSPDRNYGYTF.

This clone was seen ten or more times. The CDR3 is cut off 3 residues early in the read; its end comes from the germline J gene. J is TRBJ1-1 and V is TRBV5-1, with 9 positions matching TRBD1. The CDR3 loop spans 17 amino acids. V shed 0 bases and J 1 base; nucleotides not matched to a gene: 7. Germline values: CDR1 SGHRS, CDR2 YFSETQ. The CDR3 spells CASSLAGTGYENTEAFF. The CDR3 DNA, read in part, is TGCGCCAGCAGCTTGGCAGGGACAGGGTATGAGAACACTGAA.

The CDR3 here is CASSELKLDPTNEKLFF. The CDR3 bases that were read are TGTGCCAGCAGTGAACTTAAGCTCGATCCAACTAATGAAAAA. The chain combines TRBV6-1 with TRBJ1-4; D is unclear. The read ends 3 residues shy of where the CDR3 ends; the end is completed using the germline J gene. The CDR3 length is 17 residues. Trimming removed 2 bases from V and 0 bases from J, with 13 bases in between. Germline V gene sequence: CDR1 MNHNS, CDR2 SASEGT.

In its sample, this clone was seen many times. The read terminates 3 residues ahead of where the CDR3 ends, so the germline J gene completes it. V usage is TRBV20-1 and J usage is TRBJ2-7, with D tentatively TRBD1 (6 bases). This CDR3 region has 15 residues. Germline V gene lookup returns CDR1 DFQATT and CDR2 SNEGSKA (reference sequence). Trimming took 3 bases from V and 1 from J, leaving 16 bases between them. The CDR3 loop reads CSASPLQGRSYEQYF. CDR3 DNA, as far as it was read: TGCAGTGCTAGTCCCTTACAGGGAAGGTCCTACGAG.

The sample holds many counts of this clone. Partial CDR3 DNA: TGTGCCAGCAGCAGGACAGGGGCCGCAACTAATGAAAAA. Amino acids: CASSRTGAATNEK. Given in full, the CDR3 is CASSRTGAATNEKLFF. The chain combines TRBV28 with TRBJ1-4, with 9 positions matching TRBD1. The read stops 3 residues short of the end of the CDR3; the missing end is completed from the germline J gene. The V and J ends lost 6 bases and 0 bases, in that order; junction bases with no gene match: 5. CDR1 is MDHEN, CDR2 SYDVKM, per germline. The CDR3 sequence is 16 residues long.

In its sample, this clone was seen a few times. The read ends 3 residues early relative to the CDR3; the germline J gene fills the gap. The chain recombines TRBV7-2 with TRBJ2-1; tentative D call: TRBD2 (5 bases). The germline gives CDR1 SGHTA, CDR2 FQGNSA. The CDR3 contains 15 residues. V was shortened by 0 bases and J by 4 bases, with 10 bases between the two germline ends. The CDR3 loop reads CASSLASGGYNEQFF. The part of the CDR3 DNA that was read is TGTGCCAGCAGCTTAGCGAGCGGAGGTTACAATGAG. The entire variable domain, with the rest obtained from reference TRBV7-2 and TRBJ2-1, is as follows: GAGVSQSPSNKVTEKGKDVELRCDPISGHTALYWYRQSLGQGLEFLIYFQGNSAPDKSGLPSDRFSAERTGGSVSTLTIQRTQQEDSAVYLCASSLASGGYNEQFFGPGTRLTVL.

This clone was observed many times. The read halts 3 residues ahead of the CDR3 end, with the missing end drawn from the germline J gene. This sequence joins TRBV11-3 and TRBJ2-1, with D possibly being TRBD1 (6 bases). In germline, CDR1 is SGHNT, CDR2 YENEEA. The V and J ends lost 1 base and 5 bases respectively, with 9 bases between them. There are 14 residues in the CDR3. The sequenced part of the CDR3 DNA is TGTGCCAGCAGCTTAGGTTACAGGGACAATGAG. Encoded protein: CASSLGYRDNE. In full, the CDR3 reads CASSLGYRDNEQFF.

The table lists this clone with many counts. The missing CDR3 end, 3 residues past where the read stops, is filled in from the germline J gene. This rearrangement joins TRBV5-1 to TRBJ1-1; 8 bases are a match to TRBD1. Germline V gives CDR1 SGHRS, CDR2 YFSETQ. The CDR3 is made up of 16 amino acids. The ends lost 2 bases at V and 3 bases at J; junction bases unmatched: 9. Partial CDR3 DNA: TGCGCCAGCAGCTTAACAGGGGGTGGGATTGACACTGAA. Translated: CASSLTGGGIDTE. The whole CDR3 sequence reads CASSLTGGGIDTEAFF.

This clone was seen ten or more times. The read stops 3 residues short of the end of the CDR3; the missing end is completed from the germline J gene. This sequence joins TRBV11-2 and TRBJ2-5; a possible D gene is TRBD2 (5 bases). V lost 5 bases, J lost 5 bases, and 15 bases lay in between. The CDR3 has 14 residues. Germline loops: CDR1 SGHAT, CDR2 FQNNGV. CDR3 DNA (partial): TGTGCCAGCAGCGCGCGCTCTAGCCAGGAGACC. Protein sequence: CASSARSSQET. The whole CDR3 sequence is CASSARSSQETQYF.

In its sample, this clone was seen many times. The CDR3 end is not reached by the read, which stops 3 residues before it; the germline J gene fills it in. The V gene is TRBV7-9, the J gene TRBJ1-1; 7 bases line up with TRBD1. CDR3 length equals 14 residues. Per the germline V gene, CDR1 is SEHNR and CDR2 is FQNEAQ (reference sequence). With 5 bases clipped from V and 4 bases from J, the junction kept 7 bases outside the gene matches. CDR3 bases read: TGTGCCAGCAGCCAGGGGGGACGAGGCACTGAA. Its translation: CASSQGGRGTE. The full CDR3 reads CASSQGGRGTEAFF.

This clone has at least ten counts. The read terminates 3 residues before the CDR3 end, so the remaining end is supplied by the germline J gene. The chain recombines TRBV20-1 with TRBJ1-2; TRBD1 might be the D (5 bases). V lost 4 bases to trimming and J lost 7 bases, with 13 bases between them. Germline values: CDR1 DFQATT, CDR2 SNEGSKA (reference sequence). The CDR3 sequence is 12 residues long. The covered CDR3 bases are TGCAGTGCTACCCCGGGGGGGGGTGGC. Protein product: CSATPGGGG. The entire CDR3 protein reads CSATPGGGGYTF.

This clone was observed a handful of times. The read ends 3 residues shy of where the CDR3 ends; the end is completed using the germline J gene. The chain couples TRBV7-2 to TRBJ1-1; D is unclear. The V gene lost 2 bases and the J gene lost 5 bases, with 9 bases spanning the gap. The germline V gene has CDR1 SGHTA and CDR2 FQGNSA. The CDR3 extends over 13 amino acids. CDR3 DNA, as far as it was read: TGTGCCAGCAGCTTATTGTACGGGACTGAA. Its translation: CASSLLYGTE. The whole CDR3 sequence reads CASSLLYGTEAFF.

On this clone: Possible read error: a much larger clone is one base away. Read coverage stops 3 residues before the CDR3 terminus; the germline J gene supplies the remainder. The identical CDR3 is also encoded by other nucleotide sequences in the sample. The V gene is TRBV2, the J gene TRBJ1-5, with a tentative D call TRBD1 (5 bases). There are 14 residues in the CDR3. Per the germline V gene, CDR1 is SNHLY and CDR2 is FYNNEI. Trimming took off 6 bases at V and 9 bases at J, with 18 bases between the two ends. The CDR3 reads CASSASGTRLPQHF. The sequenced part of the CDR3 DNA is TGTGCCAGCAGCGCGAGCGGGACTCGTCTGCCC.

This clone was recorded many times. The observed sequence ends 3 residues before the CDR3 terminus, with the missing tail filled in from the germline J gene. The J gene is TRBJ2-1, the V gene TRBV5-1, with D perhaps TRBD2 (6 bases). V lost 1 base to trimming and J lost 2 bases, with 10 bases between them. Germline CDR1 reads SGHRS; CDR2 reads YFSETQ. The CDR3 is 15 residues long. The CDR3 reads CASSLRAGAYNEQFF. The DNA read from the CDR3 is TGCGCCAGCAGCTTGCGAGCGGGCGCCTACAATGAG.

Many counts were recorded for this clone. CDR3 bases read: TGTGCCAGTAGTATAGATGGCAGGGGGCCCCATAGCAATCAGCCC. Encoded protein: CASSIDGRGPHSNQP. In full, the CDR3 is CASSIDGRGPHSNQPQHF. The V and J genes are TRBV19 and TRBJ1-5; 8 nucleotides match TRBD1. The read ends 3 residues before the CDR3 terminus; that terminus is restored from the germline J gene. Germline V gives CDR1 LNHDA, CDR2 SQIVND (reference sequence). The CDR3 sequence is 18 residues long. Trimming cost V 0 bases and J 0 bases; bases outside gene matches: 7. Complete variable domain (other parts from reference TRBV19 and TRBJ1-5): DGGITQSPKYLFRKEGQNVTLSCEQNLNHDAMYWYRQDPGQGLRLIYYSQIVNDFQKGDIAEGYSVSREKKESFPLTVTSAQKNPTAFYLCASSIDGRGPHSNQPQHFGDGTRLSIL.

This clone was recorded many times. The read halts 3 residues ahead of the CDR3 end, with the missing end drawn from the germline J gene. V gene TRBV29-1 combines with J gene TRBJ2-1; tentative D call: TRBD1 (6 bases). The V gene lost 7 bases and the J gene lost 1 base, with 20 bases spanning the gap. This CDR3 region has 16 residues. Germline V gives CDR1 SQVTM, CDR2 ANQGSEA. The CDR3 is CSARPGVGGSYNEQFF. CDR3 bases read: TGCAGCGCTCGTCCAGGGGTAGGGGGATCCTACAATGAG.

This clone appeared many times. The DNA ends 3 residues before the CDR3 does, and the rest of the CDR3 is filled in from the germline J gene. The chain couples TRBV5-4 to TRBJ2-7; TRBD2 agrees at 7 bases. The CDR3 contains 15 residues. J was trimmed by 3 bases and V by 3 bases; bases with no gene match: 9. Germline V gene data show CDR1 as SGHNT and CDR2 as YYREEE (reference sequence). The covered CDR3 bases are TGTGCCAGCAGCTCCGGGACTACCACCCGCTACGAG. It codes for CASSSGTTTRYE. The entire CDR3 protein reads CASSSGTTTRYEQYF.